This T cell receptor (beta chain) was sequenced for a study of blood T cell repertoires in COVID-19. Background on the study: Researchers got acute and convalescent COVID-19 samples from the United States, Italy and Spain. T cells, B-cell-depleted T cells, or PBMCs supplied cDNA or gDNA.

CDR3 size: 15 residues. The germline V gene has CDR1 SGHTA and CDR2 FQGNSA. The germline V and J ends were trimmed by 5 bases and 2 bases, with 12 bases remaining between them. Per the original data handling: Reference gene primer amplification yielded estimated nucleated cell counts. Profiling relied on immunoSEQ multiplex PCR, and the TCRdb table lists in-frame clones only, not all of them. V and J calls and clone size are copied from that table; D and trimming were computed from the DNA. The table shows about 220,000 clones, with about 90% occurring only once. The clonotype originates from a young woman who had recovered from COVID-19. The specimen was peripheral blood. V gene TRBV7-2 combines with J gene TRBJ1-4, with D tentatively TRBD1 (6 bases). The CDR3 reads CASSQSGATNEKLFF. The CDR3 bases are TGTGCCAGCAGCCAATCAGGGGCGACTAATGAAAAACTGTTTTTT.